This TCR beta chain stems from a study of OX40 agonist ivuxolimab in advanced cancers. Broadly, across the study: The costimulatory receptor OX40 (CD134) was targeted by ivuxolimab, a fully human IgG2 agonistic monoclonal antibody. Intravenous ivuxolimab was administered to patients every 2 weeks at six dose levels: 0.01, 0.1, 0.3, 1.5, 3 and 10 mg/kg. Partial responses occurred in three dose-escalation patients: two with cutaneous melanoma and one with hepatocellular carcinoma. The monotherapy dose-escalation portion (N of about 49 patients) of the phase I ivuxolimab trial is reported in the paper. The dose-escalation cohort was 80% to 90% male with a mean age of about 60 years, ranging from roughly 23 to 80. Patients were allowed to have had prior anti-PD-1, anti-PD-L1 or anti-CTLA-4 therapy, and approximately 40% of the dose-escalation patients had previously received checkpoint inhibitors. Of the 50 or so patients in dose escalation, some 20 had hepatocellular carcinoma, about 15 had melanoma, 9 had renal cell carcinoma and 9 had head and neck cancer. The point of sequencing TCRbeta in the periphery was to test whether ivuxolimab changed TCR sequence diversity and drove clonal T-cell expansion. Study-level results and caveats: At doses from 0.1 to 3.0 mg/kg, clonal expansion was seen in both CD4+ and CD8+ blood T cells between baseline and week 6. Which antigens the clonally expanded peripheral T cells were specific for was not determined. Low levels of normalized T-cell clonal expansion were also shown by some nonresponding patients. After ivuxolimab, more expanded clones were found on average in CD8+ T cells than in CD4+ T cells. In partial responders in the 0.1-3.0 mg/kg groups, normalized peripheral clonal expansion was found to be among the lowest, especially among CD8+ T cells.

A word on this clone: No cognate antigen has been identified for it. One base away there is no much larger clone; base qualities are not given.

Genomic DNA was extracted from sorted cells for sequencing of the TCRbeta CDR3 region. The immunoSEQ Assay was used to sequence the TCRbeta CDR3 regions. TCRdb re-hosts the immuneACCESS table, in-frame sequences only. Its copies lack some clones; in the studies checked, an unresolved V gene accounts for under half of them, and the cause for the rest is not known. This sample gives 70,000 to 90,000 clones in total; around 91% of them show up just once. The ten largest account for approximately 0.4% of the sample. The trim is 3 bases for V and 3 bases for J, with a gap of 9 bases between the germline ends. Inclusive of the bounding cysteine and phenylalanine, the CDR3 is 13 residues long. CDR3 DNA only is kept here, 39 bases in frame from base 1. The germline V gene (reference sequence) yields SGHNT for CDR1 and YYREEE for CDR2. The trial excluded patients who had a history of autoimmune disease or were on systemic immunosuppression. Peripheral blood for TCR sequencing was collected from all dose cohorts at baseline, on cycle 4 day 1, and on cycle 7 day 1. Samples came from an open-label, multicenter, first-in-human phase I dose-escalation trial of ivuxolimab. The trial enrolled adults with locally advanced or metastatic head and neck squamous cell, hepatocellular, melanoma or renal cell carcinoma. Before TCR sequencing, CD4+ T cells and CD8+ T cells from peripheral blood were sorted into separate populations.

The chain couples TRBV5-4 to TRBJ1-1; no D segment can be confidently identified. This clonotype was sampled from an adult with an advanced solid tumor such as melanoma, head and neck, liver or kidney cancer. This specimen was CD4+ or CD8+ T cells sorted from blood, taken in a trial of the OX40 agonist ivuxolimab. The DNA reads TGTGCCAGCAGCTCACTTTCCGACACTGAAGCTTTCTTT. Its protein reads: CASSSLSDTEAFF.